This record looks at one T cell receptor beta chain sequence and its context. CDR1 and CDR2 from the germline V gene are SGHAT and FQNNGV. V lost 5 bases to trimming and J lost 5 bases, with 16 bases between them. This CDR3 region has 14 residues. The data originate from a study of shared clonotypes between healthy human individuals. The method was immunoSEQ multiplex PCR; TCRdb's version includes in-frame clones alone and lacks a portion of them. The table includes some 450,000 clones, 75% to 80% detected once. Sequenced input: PBMCs. The sequence was obtained from a middle-aged woman in good health. Some clones in this sample may be carry-over from other donors' samples. The chain has TRBV11-2 and TRBJ2-7; the D gene could be TRBD1 or TRBD2 (6 bases each). CDR3: CASSGERGVNEQYF. As DNA, the CDR3 is TGTGCCAGCAGCGGAGAGAGGGGGGTGAACGAGCAGTACTTC.